These 29 T cell receptor beta chains originate from one sample sequenced in a study of cytomegalovirus exposure and HLA in healthy donors. The PCR contained 60 Vbeta and 13 Jbeta primers. Profiled with immunoSEQ multiplex PCR; TCRdb holds only in-frame clones, not every one. This table has 85,000 to 120,000 clones, around 80% appearing once. Specimen: PBMCs. Receptors were obtained from a man aged 55 to 69 in good health and CMV-seronegative.

The chain is built from TRBV5-5 and TRBJ1-3, with D perhaps TRBD1 (6 bases). Trimming pared 6 bases from V and 0 bases from J, leaving 16 bases between. Per the germline V gene, CDR1 is SGHKS and CDR2 is YYEKEE (reference sequence). The CDR3 sequence is 16 residues long. The CDR3 spells CASNPQGTLSGNTIYF. In nucleotides, the CDR3 is TGTGCCAGCAACCCGCAGGGGACCCTCTCTGGAAACACCATATATTTT.

The chain combines TRBV29-1 with TRBJ1-6; 9 nucleotides line up with TRBD1. This CDR3 has 14 residues. Germline values: CDR1 SQVTM, CDR2 ANQGSEA. The V segment lost 6 bases and the J segment 7 bases; nucleotides outside the gene matches: 7. CDR3 DNA sequence: TGCAGCGTCCAACAGGGGGCCCTCAATTCACCCCTCCACTTT. Its translation: CSVQQGALNSPLHF.

The chain combines TRBV7-9 with TRBJ2-5, with D unresolved. With 1 base removed from V and 7 bases from J, the gap between germline ends came to 4 bases. Germline CDR1 SEHNR, CDR2 FQNEAQ (reference sequence). The CDR3 sequence is 11 residues long. The CDR3 region has the DNA TGTGCCAGCAGCTTAGAGAGGACCCAGTACTTC. Amino acid sequence: CASSLERTQYF.

The CDR3 DNA reads as TGTGCCAGCAGCTTAGACTCTGCAACTAATGAAAAACTGTTTTTT. Translating it yields CASSLDSATNEKLFF. This rearrangement joins TRBV7-8 to TRBJ1-4; unclear D gene. This CDR3 comprises 15 residues. Germline-derived CDR1 and CDR2 are SGHVS and FQNEAQ. V lost 1 base and J lost 0, with 6 bases in between.

The chain employs TRBV2 and TRBJ2-5; D possibly corresponds to TRBD2 (8 bases). Trimming took 7 bases from V and 5 from J, leaving 20 bases between them. Germline V gene data show CDR1 as SNHLY and CDR2 as FYNNEI. The length of the CDR3 is 15 residues. The CDR3 spells CASTSREGAAETQYF. Here the CDR3 DNA reads TGTGCCAGCACCTCACGGGAGGGGGCGGCGGAGACCCAGTACTTC.

This clone is a singleton in its sample. The V call is TRBV5-1, the J call TRBJ2-3; 9 positions agree with TRBD2. The CDR3 sequence is 15 residues long. Germline V gives CDR1 SGHRS, CDR2 YFSETQ. Trimming removed 3 bases from V and 2 bases from J; junction bases left unmatched: 4. CDR3 amino acids: CASSSSGGTTDTQYF. CDR3 sequence (DNA): TGCGCCAGCAGCTCGAGCGGGGGGACCACAGATACGCAGTATTTT.

A single count supports this clone. CDR3 sequence: CASSLKGTGLSYF. The CDR3 nucleotides read TGTGCCAGCAGCTTAAAGGGCACGGGGTTGTCCTACTTC. The chain is built from TRBV13 and TRBJ2-5; TRBD2 might be the D (5 bases). The germline V gene has CDR1 PRHDT and CDR2 FYEKMQ (reference sequence). CDR3 length equals 13 residues. With 2 bases removed from V and 14 bases from J, the gap between germline ends came to 18 bases.

Many counts were recorded for this clone. The CDR3 region has the DNA TGTGCCAGCAGCTTTCGAGATACGCAGTATTTT. Protein sequence: CASSFRDTQYF. This rearrangement joins TRBV5-6 to TRBJ2-3; D gene uncertain. The CDR3 length is 11 residues. The V end lost 2 bases, the J end lost 5 bases, and 3 bases lay between the germline ends. From germline, CDR1 is SGHDT and CDR2 YYEEEE.

The J gene is TRBJ2-5, the V gene TRBV2; unclear D gene. CDR1 and CDR2 from the germline V gene are SNHLY and FYNNEI. CDR3 size: 12 residues. Trimming took off 3 bases at V and 5 bases at J, with 7 bases between the two ends. CDR3 residues: CASSDSSETQYF. Here the CDR3 DNA reads TGTGCCAGCAGTGACTCCTCGGAGACCCAGTACTTC. Full variable domain (outside the CDR3, taken from reference TRBV2 and TRBJ2-5): EPEVTQTPSHQVTQMGQEVILRCVPISNHLYFYWYRQILGQKVEFLVSFYNNEISEKSEIFDDQFSVERPDGSNFTLKIRSTKLEDSAMYFCASSDSSETQYFGPGTRLLVL.

The V gene is TRBV19, the J gene TRBJ2-6; D possibly corresponds to TRBD1 (5 bases). Per the germline V gene, CDR1 is LNHDA and CDR2 is SQIVND (reference sequence). This CDR3 contains 15 residues. V was trimmed by 4 bases and J by 4 bases, leaving 11 bases between them. CDR3 amino acids: CASSTTGSGANVLTF. The CDR3 DNA is TGTGCCAGTAGTACCACAGGCTCCGGGGCCAACGTCCTGACTTTC.

This clone was seen only a few times. J is TRBJ2-3 and V is TRBV2; no clear D. V lost 6 bases and J lost 3, with 13 bases in between. The germline gives CDR1 SNHLY, CDR2 FYNNEI. This CDR3 is 14 amino acids long. DNA for the CDR3: TGTGCCAGCAGATGGCTAGTGAGGACAGATACGCAGTATTTT. As protein: CASRWLVRTDTQYF.

This clone was counted once. The CDR3 nucleotides are TGTGCCAGCAGCCGGCGGGGGGGTGACACCGGGGAGCTGTTTTTT. Translated, it gives CASSRRGGDTGELFF. The V call is TRBV6-1, the J call TRBJ2-2; the match to TRBD2 covers 9 bases. The ends lost 6 bases at V and 3 bases at J; junction bases unmatched: 5. The CDR3 has 15 amino acids. Germline lookup yields CDR1 MNHNS and CDR2 SASEGT.

The chain recombines TRBV7-3 with TRBJ1-3; TRBD1 is a possible D gene (6 bases). Trimming stripped 5 bases from V and 4 bases from J, with 15 bases between. CDR3 length: 15 amino acids. Per the germline V gene, CDR1 is SGHTA and CDR2 is FQGTGA. The CDR3 loop reads CASSPGGPPGNTIYF. DNA of the CDR3: TGTGCCAGCAGCCCCGGGGGGCCGCCCGGAAACACCATATATTTT.

CDR3 bases: TGTGCCAGCAGCTTGGGGAGGGGAGAGACCCAGTACTTC. Translated, it gives CASSLGRGETQYF. This chain connects TRBV7-9 to TRBJ2-5; 7 bases line up with TRBD2. Germline lookup yields CDR1 SEHNR and CDR2 FQNEAQ (reference sequence). The ends lost 3 bases at V and 4 bases at J; junction bases unmatched: 2. The CDR3 loop spans 13 amino acids.

The chain links TRBV5-1 to TRBJ1-1, with D unresolved. Trimming left V 1 base short and J 7 bases short, with 11 bases between. Per the germline V gene, CDR1 is SGHRS and CDR2 is YFSETQ. The CDR3 is 13 residues long. This chain's CDR3 is CASSLNRRNEAFF. CDR3 bases: TGCGCCAGCAGCTTGAACCGTAGAAATGAAGCTTTCTTT.

The chain recombines TRBV2 with TRBJ1-5; 8 bases are shared with TRBD1. Germline V gene data show CDR1 as SNHLY and CDR2 as FYNNEI. This CDR3 is 15 amino acids long. V shed 3 bases, J shed 5 bases, and the junction held 6 bases outside the gene matches. The CDR3 loop reads CASSDDSGGDQPQHF. CDR3 DNA sequence: TGTGCCAGCAGTGACGATTCAGGGGGCGATCAGCCCCAGCATTTT. The variable domain in full, with the rest retrieved from reference TRBV2 and TRBJ1-5, is EPEVTQTPSHQVTQMGQEVILRCVPISNHLYFYWYRQILGQKVEFLVSFYNNEISEKSEIFDDQFSVERPDGSNFTLKIRSTKLEDSAMYFCASSDDSGGDQPQHFGDGTRLSIL.

The chain couples TRBV7-2 to TRBJ1-2, with a possible D match to TRBD1 (6 bases). Germline V lookup: CDR1 SGHTA, CDR2 FQGNSA. The V gene lost 10 bases and the J gene lost 6 bases, with 18 bases spanning the gap. The CDR3 is 13 amino acids. Here the CDR3 reads CATTQGKSHGYTF. As DNA, the CDR3 is TGTGCCACAACCCAGGGGAAGAGCCATGGCTACACCTTC.

This clone was seen only once. The rearrangement links TRBV6-5 to TRBJ2-7, with a possible D match to TRBD2 (5 bases). The CDR3 consists of 11 residues. V lost 7 bases and J lost 5, with 9 bases in between. Germline CDR1 is MNHEY and CDR2 is SVGAGI. CDR3 loop: CASKSGNEQYF. For the CDR3, the DNA is TGTGCCAGCAAGTCGGGGAACGAGCAGTACTTC.

In its sample, this clone was seen a few times. V and J are TRBV19 and TRBJ2-1; 9 positions agree with TRBD2. After removal of 6 bases from V and 6 bases from J, the junction contained 6 bases not matched to a gene. Germline CDR1 is LNHDA and CDR2 is SQIVND (reference sequence). CDR3 size: 14 residues. As DNA, the CDR3 is TGTGCCAGTAGGAGAGCGGGGGGCCCCAATGAGCAGTTCTTC. Protein: CASRRAGGPNEQFF.

The DNA of the CDR3 is TGTGCCAGTAGTACGGCGGCGGGGCCATATGGCTACACCTTC. It specifies CASSTAAGPYGYTF. This rearrangement joins TRBV19 to TRBJ1-2, with a possible D match to TRBD1 (5 bases). The CDR3 has 14 amino acids. Germline lookup yields CDR1 LNHDA and CDR2 SQIVND (reference sequence). V lost 4 bases to trimming and J lost 5 bases, with 14 bases between them.

The chain has TRBV5-1 and TRBJ1-2, with D maybe TRBD1 (5 bases). V lost 0 bases and J 3 bases, leaving 12 bases between the germline ends. This CDR3 is 15 amino acids long. The germline gives CDR1 SGHRS, CDR2 YFSETQ. The CDR3 DNA is TGCGCCAGCAGCTTGGAAGTGGCAGGGTACTATGGCTACACCTTC. The encoded protein is CASSLEVAGYYGYTF.

This chain joins TRBV19 and TRBJ1-5; possible D gene TRBD1, 5 bases. This CDR3 has 13 residues. Between the trimmed V and J ends, which lost 9 bases and 5 bases, there was a span of 14 bases. Germline loops: CDR1 LNHDA, CDR2 SQIVND (reference sequence). The DNA of the CDR3 is TGTGCCAGCAGGGCCCACCAGGATCAGCCCCAGCATTTT. Residues: CASRAHQDQPQHF. Drawing the rest from reference TRBV19 and TRBJ1-5, the complete variable domain is DGGITQSPKYLFRKEGQNVTLSCEQNLNHDAMYWYRQDPGQGLRLIYYSQIVNDFQKGDIAEGYSVSREKKESFPLTVTSAQKNPTAFYLCASRAHQDQPQHFGDGTRLSIL.

Only one count was recorded for this clone. This chain joins TRBV10-1 and TRBJ2-7, with D possibly TRBD2 on 6 matching bases. V lost 0 bases and J 0 bases, leaving 9 bases between the germline ends. CDR3 length: 15 residues. Germline V lookup: CDR1 WNHNN, CDR2 SYGVQD (reference sequence). CDR3 in DNA: TGCGCCAGCAGTGAGTCGGGCGGGACCTCCTACGAGCAGTACGTC. This translates into CASSESGGTSYEQYV.

The chain carries TRBV29-1 and TRBJ2-5, with 7 bases aligning to TRBD1. The trim removed 4 bases at V and 1 base at J, leaving 3 bases unmatched. Germline CDR1 reads SQVTM; CDR2 reads ANQGSEA. The CDR3 is made up of 13 amino acids. CDR3 in amino acids: CSVGRDSQETQYF. CDR3 coding DNA: TGCAGCGTTGGCAGGGACAGCCAAGAGACCCAGTACTTC.

A word on this clone: Other DNA sequences in the sample encode the same CDR3. The V gene is TRBV7-2, the J gene TRBJ2-3, with 9 positions matching TRBD2. V lost 3 bases to trimming and J lost 3 bases; unmatched junction nucleotides: 4. The CDR3 extends over 15 amino acids. Germline CDR1 reads SGHTA; CDR2 reads FQGNSA. CDR3 residues: CASSLAGGPTDTQYF. Written as DNA, the CDR3 is TGTGCCAGCAGCTTGGCGGGGGGGCCAACAGATACGCAGTATTTT. Complete variable domain (other parts from reference TRBV7-2 and TRBJ2-3): GAGVSQSPSNKVTEKGKDVELRCDPISGHTALYWYRQSLGQGLEFLIYFQGNSAPDKSGLPSDRFSAERTGGSVSTLTIQRTQQEDSAVYLCASSLAGGPTDTQYFGPGTRLTVL.

This clone has a single count. The chain employs TRBV6-1 and TRBJ2-2; 10 nucleotides align to TRBD2. This CDR3 is 15 amino acids long. Germline CDR1 and CDR2: MNHNS and SASEGT. J was trimmed by 3 bases and V by 3 bases; bases with no gene match: 1. In DNA form, the CDR3 reads TGTGCCAGCAGTGAGGGGACTAGCGACACCGGGGAGCTGTTTTTT. This encodes CASSEGTSDTGELFF.

This clone appeared once. This chain joins TRBV7-6 and TRBJ2-1, with D possibly TRBD1 on 6 matching bases. Trimming pared 4 bases from V and 10 bases from J, leaving 23 bases between. The CDR3 consists of 16 residues. Germline V gene lookup returns CDR1 SGHVS and CDR2 FNYEAQ. In DNA, the CDR3 is TGTGCCAGCAGCTCCAGCGGTGGGGAAGCTAGGGGGGAGCAGTTCTTC. It codes for CASSSSGGEARGEQFF.

The rearrangement links TRBV20-1 to TRBJ2-7; D unresolved. Trimming pared 3 bases from V and 2 bases from J, leaving 5 bases between. CDR3 length equals 11 residues. Looked up from germline, CDR1 is DFQATT and CDR2 is SNEGSKA (reference sequence). DNA of the CDR3: TGCAGTGCTAGGCAGGCCTACGAGCAGTACGTC. As protein: CSARQAYEQYV.

This chain connects TRBV7-2 to TRBJ1-6, with D possibly being TRBD1 (6 bases). The CDR3 extends over 17 amino acids. Trimming removed 0 bases from V and 10 bases from J, with 19 bases in between. CDR1 is SGHTA and CDR2 is FQGNSA in the germline V gene. The CDR3 nucleotides read TGTGCCAGCAGCTTAGCAGGGGGGGGCCCATTCGGGTCACCCCTCCACTTT. Its protein product is CASSLAGGGPFGSPLHF.